A selection of T cell receptor beta chains follows, all from one sample in a study of blood T cell repertoires in COVID-19. Repertoires were generated with immunoSEQ multiplex PCR, while TCRdb's copy carries only in-frame clones and drops some. The sample includes roughly 140,000 clones, 88% seen only once; the top ten take roughly a tenth. Sequencing was performed on peripheral blood. Receptors were obtained from a man aged 50-59 years with active or convalescent COVID-19. Both conserved end residues are part of each CDR3. The D gene is left open where the match is weak. Size tells how often a clone was seen (once, few, many) or the class of an expanded clone, and some rows leave it out.

TRBJ1-1	-	TRBV5-5	-	CASILDSALGAFF	TGTGCCAGCATCCTTGACAGTGCTCTTGGGGCTTTCTTT
TRBJ1-3	-	TRBV5-1	TRBD1	CASSFTPPGQGDGNTIYF	TGCGCCAGCAGCTTCACTCCCCCCGGACAGGGTGATGGAAACACCATATATTTT
TRBJ1-1	-	TRBV19	-	CASSPRGLLNTEAFF	TGTGCCAGTAGTCCCCGGGGTCTATTGAACACTGAAGCTTTCTTT
TRBJ2-6	once	TRBV7-8	-	CASSSPGHQISGANVLTF	TGTGCCAGCAGCTCACCGGGACACCAGATCTCTGGGGCCAACGTCCTGACTTTC
TRBJ1-6	-	TRBV28	TRBD1	CASSLERQGNNSPLHF	TGTGCCAGCAGTCTAGAAAGACAGGGTAACAATTCACCCCTCCACTTT
TRBJ1-4	once	TRBV28	TRBD1	CASRGQGREKLFF	TGTGCCAGTCGGGGACAGGGAAGAGAAAAACTGTTTTTT
TRBJ1-2	-	TRBV7-8	TRBD1	CASSLFTGGLKQGYTF	TGTGCCAGCAGCTTATTTACAGGGGGCTTAAAGCAGGGCTACACCTTC
TRBJ1-1	few	TRBV2	-	CASSFVQGPTEAFF	TGTGCCAGCAGTTTCGTACAGGGTCCCACTGAAGCTTTCTTT
TRBJ1-2	-	TRBV7-9	-	CASTMGGADYGYTF	TGTGCCAGCACCATGGGGGGGGCCGACTATGGCTACACCTTC
TRBJ2-3	-	TRBV4-1	TRBD2	CASSHGTNTDTQYF	TGCGCCAGCAGCCACGGGACTAACACAGATACGCAGTATTTT
TRBJ2-7	once	TRBV18	TRBD2	CASSPRTGTSGRYEQYF	TGTGCCAGCTCACCCCGCACCGGGACTAGCGGGAGATACGAGCAGTACTTC
TRBJ2-1	few	TRBV11-2	TRBD2	CASSSLAVGSYNEQFF	TGTGCCAGCAGTTCTCTAGCGGTGGGATCCTACAATGAGCAGTTCTTC
TRBJ2-6	-	TRBV3-1/TRBV3-2	TRBD2	CASSLLAGGPGANVLTF	TGTGCCAGCAGCCTACTAGCGGGAGGGCCTGGGGCCAACGTCCTGACTTTC
TRBJ1-4	-	TRBV30	TRBD1	CASDRGGEKLFF	TGTGCCTCCGACAGGGGAGGTGAAAAACTGTTTTTT
TRBJ2-1	-	TRBV6-5	TRBD2	CASSLGGSYNEQFF	TGTGCCAGCAGTTTGGGGGGGTCCTACAATGAGCAGTTCTTC
TRBJ2-7	-	TRBV7-9	TRBD1	CASSGDRSSYEQYF	TGTGCCAGCAGCGGGGACAGGAGCTCCTACGAGCAGTACTTC
TRBJ2-2	-	TRBV28	TRBD1	CASSLKFPGQGLTGELFF	TGTGCCAGCAGCCTAAAATTTCCGGGACAGGGGTTAACCGGGGAGCTGTTTTTT
TRBJ2-3	once	TRBV20-1	-	CSAHQADTQYF	TGCAGTGCTCACCAGGCGGATACGCAGTATTTT
TRBJ2-5	-	TRBV5-1	TRBD1	CASSLQGIETQYF	TGCGCCAGCAGCTTACAGGGGATAGAGACCCAGTACTTC
TRBJ1-2	-	TRBV14	-	CASSQVPGGHYGYTF	TGTGCCAGCAGCCAAGTCCCGGGGGGCCACTATGGCTACACCTTC
TRBJ2-7	-	TRBV11-2	-	CASSLGSKVYEQYF	TGTGCCAGCAGCTTAGGGAGTAAGGTCTACGAGCAGTACTTC
TRBJ2-1	-	TRBV7-2	TRBD2	CASSSLGLAGNNEQFF	TGTGCCAGCAGCTCCCTCGGACTAGCCGGGAACAATGAGCAGTTCTTC
TRBJ2-7	-	TRBV14	-	CASSQEPLKEQYF	TGTGCCAGCAGCCAAGAGCCCCTAAAAGAGCAGTACTTC
TRBJ2-7	-	TRBV18	TRBD2	CASSPQGRAYEQYF	TGTGCCAGCTCACCACAGGGGAGGGCCTACGAGCAGTACTTC
TRBJ2-7	-	TRBV6-2/TRBV6-3	TRBD2	CASSTLAGVARQQYF	TGTGCCAGCAGTACACTAGCGGGAGTCGCTAGGCAGCAGTACTTC
TRBJ2-3	-	TRBV29-1	TRBD2	CSVEGRGGRDTQYF	TGCAGCGTTGAAGGACGGGGCGGGAGAGATACGCAGTATTTT
TRBJ2-4	-	TRBV5-8	-	CASSLTKSSVAKNIQYF	TGTGCCAGCAGCTTAACTAAGAGTAGTGTAGCCAAAAACATTCAGTACTTC
TRBJ1-1	once	TRBV2	-	CASSERGMNTEAFF	TGTGCCAGCAGTGAGAGAGGGATGAACACTGAAGCTTTCTTT
TRBJ2-3	-	TRBV7-8	-	CASSLAPTRSTDTQYF	TGTGCCAGCAGCTTAGCCCCGACTAGGTCCACAGATACGCAGTATTTT
TRBJ1-2	-	TRBV5-1	-	CASSYSRGGPYGYTF	TGCGCCAGCAGCTATTCCCGGGGGGGGCCCTATGGCTACACCTTC
TRBJ2-4	once	TRBV2	-	CASSGLDVGTKNIQYF	TGTGCCAGCAGTGGGCTGGACGTCGGGACCAAAAACATTCAGTACTTC
TRBJ1-5	-	TRBV19	TRBD1	CASSDPDRGYQPQHF	TGTGCCAGTAGTGACCCCGACAGGGGGTACCAGCCCCAGCATTTT
TRBJ1-2	few	TRBV4-2	-	CASSQDFGFNYGYTF	TGTGCCAGCAGCCAAGATTTCGGGTTTAACTATGGCTACACCTTC
TRBJ2-5	-	TRBV7-9	TRBD2	CASSPYSGDVRETQYF	TGTGCCAGCAGCCCATATAGCGGGGACGTCCGAGAGACCCAGTACTTC
TRBJ2-3	-	TRBV2	-	CASSEAVPPGDTQYF	TGTGCCAGCAGTGAAGCGGTTCCACCGGGGGATACGCAGTATTTT
TRBJ1-2	-	TRBV28	TRBD1	CASSASGTVNYGYTF	TGTGCCAGCAGTGCCTCCGGGACAGTAAACTATGGCTACACCTTC
TRBJ2-1	-	TRBV4-1	TRBD2	CASSLEAGAYNEQFF	TGCGCCAGCAGCTTGGAAGCGGGAGCCTACAATGAGCAGTTCTTC
TRBJ2-7	-	TRBV7-3	-	CASSLSKSRNSSYEQYF	TGTGCCAGCAGCTTAAGCAAAAGCAGGAACAGCTCCTACGAGCAGTACTTC
TRBJ1-5	-	TRBV6-5	-	CASRRDSDQPQHF	TGTGCCAGCAGGAGGGATTCGGATCAGCCCCAGCATTTT
TRBJ2-3	-	TRBV28	TRBD2	CASSSGTSGYEDTQYF	TGTGCCAGCAGTTCCGGGACTAGCGGTTATGAAGATACGCAGTATTTT
TRBJ1-1	few	TRBV7-9	-	CASSLDRSTTSPEAFF	TGTGCCAGCAGCTTGGACAGAAGTACGACTTCCCCCGAAGCTTTCTTT
TRBJ2-5	-	TRBV30	-	CAWRGSPKTQYF	TGTGCCTGGCGCGGGTCTCCGAAGACCCAGTACTTC
TRBJ2-5	-	TRBV18	TRBD1	CASSPGTGSETQYF	TGTGCCAGCTCACCCGGGACAGGGTCCGAGACCCAGTACTTC
TRBJ2-7	few	TRBV5-6	-	CASRQTGSYEQYF	TGTGCCAGCAGACAGACAGGTTCCTACGAGCAGTACTTC
TRBJ2-3	-	TRBV9	-	CASSVGPGPRTDTQYF	TGTGCCAGCAGCGTAGGTCCAGGGCCCCGCACAGATACGCAGTATTTT
TRBJ2-2	few	TRBV3-1/TRBV3-2	-	CASSQLQGSGELFF	TGTGCCAGCAGCCAACTACAGGGTAGCGGGGAGCTGTTTTTT
TRBJ2-3	-	TRBV20-1	TRBD2	CSASSSGSTDTQYF	TGCAGTGCTAGTTCTAGCGGGAGCACAGATACGCAGTATTTT
TRBJ2-1	-	TRBV6-5	TRBD1	CASSYSWGTGNEQFF	TGTGCCAGCAGTTACTCGTGGGGGACAGGGAATGAGCAGTTCTTC
TRBJ2-1	-	TRBV27	TRBD2	CASTPLAGVNEQFF	TGTGCCAGCACCCCACTAGCGGGAGTGAATGAGCAGTTCTTC
TRBJ2-5	-	TRBV27	-	CASSLLGGLRETQYF	TGTGCCAGCAGTTTATTGGGGGGTCTTCGGGAGACCCAGTACTTC
TRBJ2-7	few	TRBV28	TRBD2	CASSLSLTSGIHEQYF	TGTGCCAGCAGTTTATCCCTGACTAGCGGGATCCACGAGCAGTACTTC
TRBJ1-5	-	TRBV28	-	CASTLGGVGNQPQHF	TGTGCCAGCACCCTTGGGGGGGTAGGCAATCAGCCCCAGCATTTT
TRBJ2-1	-	TRBV6-4	-	CASSDSKSSDEQFF	TGTGCCAGCAGTGACTCGAAGTCTAGCGATGAGCAGTTCTTC